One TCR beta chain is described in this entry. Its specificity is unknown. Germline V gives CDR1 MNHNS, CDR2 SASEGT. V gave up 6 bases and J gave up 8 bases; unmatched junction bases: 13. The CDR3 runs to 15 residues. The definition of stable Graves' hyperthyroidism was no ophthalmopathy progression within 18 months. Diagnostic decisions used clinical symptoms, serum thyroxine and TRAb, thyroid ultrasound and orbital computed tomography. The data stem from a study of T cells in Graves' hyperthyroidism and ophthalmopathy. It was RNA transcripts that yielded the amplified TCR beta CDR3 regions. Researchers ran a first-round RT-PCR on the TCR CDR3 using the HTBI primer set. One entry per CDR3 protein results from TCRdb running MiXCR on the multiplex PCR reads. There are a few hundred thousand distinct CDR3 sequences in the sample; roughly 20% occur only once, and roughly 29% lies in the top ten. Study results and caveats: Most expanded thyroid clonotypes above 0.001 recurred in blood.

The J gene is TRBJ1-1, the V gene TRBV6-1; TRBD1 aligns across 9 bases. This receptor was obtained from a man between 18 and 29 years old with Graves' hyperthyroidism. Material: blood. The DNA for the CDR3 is TGTGCCAGCAGCACCGAATGGACAGGGGAAGGCGAAGCTTTCTTT. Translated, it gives CASSTEWTGEGEAFF.